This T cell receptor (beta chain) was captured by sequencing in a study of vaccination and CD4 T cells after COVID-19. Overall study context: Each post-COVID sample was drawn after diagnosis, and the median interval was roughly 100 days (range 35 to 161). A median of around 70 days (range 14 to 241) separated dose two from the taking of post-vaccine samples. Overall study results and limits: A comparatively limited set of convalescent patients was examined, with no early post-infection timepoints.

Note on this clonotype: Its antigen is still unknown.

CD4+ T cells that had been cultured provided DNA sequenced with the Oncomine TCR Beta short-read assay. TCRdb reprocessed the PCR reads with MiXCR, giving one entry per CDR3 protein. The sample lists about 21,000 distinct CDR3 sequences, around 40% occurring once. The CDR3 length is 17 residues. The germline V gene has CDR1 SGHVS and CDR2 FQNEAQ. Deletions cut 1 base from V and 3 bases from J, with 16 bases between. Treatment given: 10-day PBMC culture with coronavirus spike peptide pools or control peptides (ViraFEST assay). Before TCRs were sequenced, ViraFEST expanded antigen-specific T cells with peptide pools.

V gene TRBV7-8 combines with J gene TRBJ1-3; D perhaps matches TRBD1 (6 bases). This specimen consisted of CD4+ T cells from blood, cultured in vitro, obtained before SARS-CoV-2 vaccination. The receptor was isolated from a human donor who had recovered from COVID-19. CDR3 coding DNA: TGTGCCAGCAGCTTAGGGGGTCGGGGGCCTAGTGGAAACACCATATATTTT. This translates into CASSLGGRGPSGNTIYF.